This T cell receptor beta chain was identified in a study of technical replicates of blood from a handful of donors. CDR3 length equals 15 residues. Losses at the gene ends were 4 bases for V and 0 bases for J; bases not matched to a gene: 3. Looked up from germline, CDR1 is MGHDK and CDR2 is SYGVNS. The data were produced by immunoSEQ multiplex PCR, yet TCRdb's version contains in-frame clones alone and is incomplete. The table records 50,000 to 70,000 clones, about 95% of them present only once. Sequencing input: PBMCs. The V and J genes are TRBV25-1 and TRBJ2-1, with 7 bases lining up with TRBD2. This receptor was obtained from a human donor in good health. Some clones in this sample may be carry-over from other donors' samples. The CDR3 DNA reads TGTGCCAGCAGTGCGATAGCGGGCTCCTACAATGAGCAGTTCTTC. Translating gives CASSAIAGSYNEQFF.